This TCR beta chain was recovered during a study of T-cell reconstitution after alpha-beta-depleted transplantation in children. Concerning this clonotype itself: Its target is not known.

A library of TCRbeta sequences, prepared with unique molecular identifiers, was generated. TCRdb reanalysed the PCR reads using MiXCR and keeps one entry per CDR3 protein. The sample carries 250,000 to 400,000 distinct CDR3 sequences, approximately 20% recorded once. The length of the CDR3 is 15 residues. Trimming took off 4 bases at V and 6 bases at J, with 16 bases between the two ends. Germline CDR1 and CDR2: LGHDT and YNNKEL (reference sequence). Findings and caveats of the study: The origin of alpha-beta T cells about two months after transplant was reportedly several hundred expanded graft clones. By one year post-transplant, T-cell counts and diversity largely arose from T cells that were newly produced. There were some patients whose high TCRbeta diversity at day 60 came from surviving recipient T cells and thymic progenitors.

This sequence originates from a male patient aged 10 to 17 who had a stem cell transplant for acute lymphoblastic leukemia, so the T cells may come from the graft donor. V is TRBV3-1 and J is TRBJ2-1; D may be TRBD2 (6 bases). The sample was PBMCs, mostly from graft donor cells, taken 180 days after TCRalphabeta/CD19-depleted stem cell transplant. Here the CDR3 DNA reads TGTGCCAGCAGCCCGGTAATGGGGGGACTCAATGAGCAGTTCTTC. Translation: CASSPVMGGLNEQFF.